The rows below give T cell receptor beta chains drawn from one sample of a study of blood T cell repertoires in COVID-19. Here immunoSEQ multiplex PCR was the method, and the copy in TCRdb shows in-frame clones only, minus some. Among 96,000 or so clones listed, roughly 81% were seen once. The specimen was peripheral blood. Receptors were obtained from a man aged 80 or over with COVID-19, enrolled during active disease. CDR3s include the opening cysteine and the closing phenylalanine or tryptophan. The order of the fields is clone size, V gene, CDR3 length, J gene, D gene, CDR3 DNA, CDR3 protein. The D gene is left open where the match is weak. Size is omitted from some rows. Given values are once, few, many or a class for expanded clones.

-	TRBV9	15	TRBJ2-7	TRBD1	TGTGCCAGCAGCCCACACGGGACAGGGTACTACGAGCAGTACTTC	CASSPHGTGYYEQYF
once	TRBV5-6	11	TRBJ1-2	-	TGTGCCAGCAGCCTTAACTATGGCTACACCTTC	CASSLNYGYTF
few	TRBV5-5	14	TRBJ1-1	TRBD1	TGTGCCAGCAGCCGGACAGGGGGGAACACTGAAGCTTTCTTT	CASSRTGGNTEAFF
-	TRBV5-1	14	TRBJ2-5	TRBD2	TGCGCCAGTGGGACTAGCGGGTCCGGGGATACCCAGTACTTC	CASGTSGSGDTQYF
-	TRBV11-3	14	TRBJ2-1	TRBD2	TGTGCCAGCAGCACGGGACTAGCGGGACCCGATTTGGTCTTC	CASSTGLAGPDLVF
-	TRBV27	14	TRBJ1-1	-	TGTGCCAGCAGGATCAGGCAGGGAACCCCTGAAGCTTTCTTT	CASRIRQGTPEAFF
once	TRBV30	15	TRBJ2-2	TRBD2	TGTGCCTGGAGGGCGGGAGGGCCGAACACCGGGGAGCTGTTTTTT	CAWRAGGPNTGELFF
-	TRBV7-2	15	TRBJ2-7	TRBD1	TGTGCCAGCAGCCCAAGGACAGGGGGCGCCTACGAGCAGTACTTC	CASSPRTGGAYEQYF
once	TRBV11-2	14	TRBJ1-1	TRBD1	TGTGCCAGCAGCTTACGGACAGGGGTCACTGAAGCTTTCTTT	CASSLRTGVTEAFF
-	TRBV7-2	16	TRBJ2-1	TRBD2	TGTGCCAGCAGCTCCCGGGTAGCGGGAGGGCAGGGTGAGCAGTTCTTC	CASSSRVAGGQGEQFF
-	TRBV6-5	13	TRBJ2-1	-	TGTGCCAGCAGTCCCCGACTAGTCAATGAGCAGTTCTTC	CASSPRLVNEQFF
-	TRBV18	16	TRBJ2-5	TRBD2	TGTGCCAGCTCACCACGTGCGCGCCAGGGAGGGGAGACCCAGTACTTC	CASSPRARQGGETQYF
-	TRBV6-6	13	TRBJ1-5	TRBD1	TGTGCCAGCAGGACAGGGGGTAATCAGCCCCAGCATTTT	CASRTGGNQPQHF
-	TRBV30	15	TRBJ2-1	TRBD2	TGTGCCTGGAGTCCCGGACTAGCGGGAGCAAATGAGCAGTTCTTC	CAWSPGLAGANEQFF
-	TRBV2	13	TRBJ2-1	-	TGTGCCAGCACTCTAGCTCCCTACAATGAGCAGTTCTTC	CASTLAPYNEQFF
-	TRBV19	15	TRBJ2-2	TRBD1	TGTGCCAGTAGGGGACAGGGGGGCAACACCGGGGAGCTGTTTTTT	CASRGQGGNTGELFF
few	TRBV4-3	14	TRBJ1-5	-	TGCGCCAGCAGCCAAGTTGCGGGGAAGCAGCCCCAGCATTTT	CASSQVAGKQPQHF
-	TRBV5-1	17	TRBJ1-1	TRBD1	TGCGCCAGCAGCTTAAGTGTCCCGGGACAGAGGAACACTGAAGCTTTCTTT	CASSLSVPGQRNTEAFF
-	TRBV18	14	TRBJ2-4	TRBD1	TGTGCCAGCTCACAGATACAGGGGGCCTACATTCAGTACTTC	CASSQIQGAYIQYF
-	TRBV9	16	TRBJ2-3	TRBD2	TGTGCCAGCAGCGGTCGACTAGCGACTAGCACAGATACGCAGTATTTT	CASSGRLATSTDTQYF
-	TRBV19	12	TRBJ1-5	-	TGTGCCAGTAGTCCCCCGAGGCAGCCCCAGCATTTT	CASSPPRQPQHF
once	TRBV7-3	13	TRBJ2-7	-	TGTGCCAGCAGCTTAGGGGGCCACTACGAGCAGTACTTC	CASSLGGHYEQYF
-	TRBV7-2	15	TRBJ2-3	TRBD1	TGTGCCAGCAGCTTAGTGGGACAGGGGGAGGATACGCAGTATTTT	CASSLVGQGEDTQYF
-	TRBV13	16	TRBJ1-2	-	TGTGCCAGCAGCTCAGGGCGAACGTCGAATTACTATGGCTACACCTTC	CASSSGRTSNYYGYTF
-	TRBV12-3/TRBV12-4	13	TRBJ1-5	-	TGTGCCAGCAGTTTAGGAGGGGACTTAACCCAGCATTTT	CASSLGGDLTQHF
-	TRBV7-2	18	TRBJ2-5	TRBD1	TGTGCCAGCAGCTTAAACCGCCAGACACAGGGGTTGGGTGAGACCCAGTACTTC	CASSLNRQTQGLGETQYF
-	TRBV5-6	16	TRBJ2-1	TRBD1	TGTGCCAGCAGCGCCGGGACAGGGTACGCCTACAATGAGCAGTTCTTC	CASSAGTGYAYNEQFF
-	TRBV9	16	TRBJ2-1	TRBD2	TGTGCCAGCAGCGCGGTAGGGACTAGCGGAAGAAATGAGCAGTTCTTC	CASSAVGTSGRNEQFF
-	TRBV7-6	13	TRBJ1-1	-	TGTGCCAGCAGCATCAGGCGGGACGGTGAAGCTTTCTTT	CASSIRRDGEAFF
-	TRBV5-4	13	TRBJ1-1	-	TGTGCCAGCAGCTTGGTGGGCAGGACTGAAGCTTTCTTT	CASSLVGRTEAFF
-	TRBV27	13	TRBJ2-5	-	TGTGCCAGCAGCATGGACAGCCAAGAGACCCAGTACTTC	CASSMDSQETQYF
few	TRBV28	14	TRBJ1-6	-	TGTGCCAGCAGTACCCGGGGTTATAATTCACCCCTCCACTTT	CASSTRGYNSPLHF
-	TRBV3-1/TRBV3-2	15	TRBJ1-2	-	TGTGCCAGCAGCCAAGAGCGAACCCTCGGCTATGGCTACACCTTC	CASSQERTLGYGYTF
-	TRBV7-9	14	TRBJ2-3	TRBD2	TGTGCCAGCAGCTTAGAGGGAGGGTCCGTGGGGCAGTATTTT	CASSLEGGSVGQYF
once	TRBV19	15	TRBJ2-2	-	TGTGCCAGTAGTATTGCACAAACAGGAACCGGGGAGCTGTTTTTT	CASSIAQTGTGELFF
-	TRBV29-1	13	TRBJ2-7	TRBD2	TGCAGCGTTGGAACAACTAGCGGGAGTCAGCAGTACTTC	CSVGTTSGSQQYF
-	TRBV11-2	15	TRBJ2-3	-	TGTGCCAGCAGTTCCGCGGGTCACGGGGCAGATACGCAGTATTTT	CASSSAGHGADTQYF
-	TRBV19	14	TRBJ1-3	-	TGTGCCAGTAGTTTGCAGTCATCTGGAAACACCATATATTTT	CASSLQSSGNTIYF
-	TRBV9	15	TRBJ2-1	TRBD2	TGTGCCAGCAGCTCCCGACGGGAGGGCCGCAATGAGCAGTTCTTC	CASSSRREGRNEQFF
-	TRBV28	12	TRBJ2-7	-	TGTGCCACCGAGGTGCGGCGCTACGAGCAGTACTTC	CATEVRRYEQYF
-	TRBV7-8	14	TRBJ2-1	TRBD2	TGTGCCAGCAGACTTAGCGGGAGGGCCGTTGAGCAGTTCTTC	CASRLSGRAVEQFF
-	TRBV27	16	TRBJ2-7	TRBD1	TGTGCCAGCAGTTTAGGGGGTGGGACAGGGCTCTACGAGCAGTACTTC	CASSLGGGTGLYEQYF
-	TRBV5-8	12	TRBJ1-5	TRBD1	TGTGCCAGCAGGGACAGGGAACAGCCCCAGCATTTT	CASRDREQPQHF
-	TRBV7-2	14	TRBJ1-1	-	TGTGCCAGCAGCTTAACCGCAGTGAACACTGAAGCTTTCTTT	CASSLTAVNTEAFF
-	TRBV15	21	TRBJ2-1	TRBD1	TGTGCCACCAGCAGAGATCTCCCGTCTCGGTGGACAGGGACTTCAAACAATGAGCAGTTCTTC	CATSRDLPSRWTGTSNNEQFF
-	TRBV11-2	18	TRBJ1-4	-	TGTGCCAGCAGCTTACGGCAGGTTATGGGCTGGACTAATGAAAAACTGTTTTTT	CASSLRQVMGWTNEKLFF
-	TRBV6-5	13	TRBJ1-2	-	TGTGCCAGCAGAACAAGAGGGGGAAATGGCTACACCTTC	CASRTRGGNGYTF
-	TRBV11-2	15	TRBJ2-2	-	TGTGCCAGCAGCTTTGGGACTCGGAACACCGGGGAGCTGTTTTTT	CASSFGTRNTGELFF
-	TRBV2	16	TRBJ1-2	TRBD1	TGTGCCAGCAGGACCGACAGGGGATGGGCCAACTATGGCTACACCTTC	CASRTDRGWANYGYTF
-	TRBV19	14	TRBJ1-2	-	TGTGCCAGTAGTTTGGGGGGTTTGTATCGTGGCTACACCTTC	CASSLGGLYRGYTF
-	TRBV2	14	TRBJ2-5	-	TGTGCTCAGGGGGGCGACAGGTCCCAAGAGACCCAGTACTTC	CAQGGDRSQETQYF
-	TRBV6-5	15	TRBJ1-2	-	TGTGCCAGCAGACTACGTTACGGGGAATACTATGGCTACACCTTC	CASRLRYGEYYGYTF
-	TRBV11-2	14	TRBJ1-2	-	TGTGCCAGCAGCCCCCCCGGGGGGAGCTATGGCTACACCTTC	CASSPPGGSYGYTF
-	TRBV3-1/TRBV3-2	13	TRBJ1-2	-	TGTGCCAGCAGCCGAGACCTACAGGTGGACTACACCTTC	CASSRDLQVDYTF
-	TRBV27	15	TRBJ2-1	-	TGTGCCAGCAGTTTGAACAGGGCCCCCTACAATGAGCAGTTCTTC	CASSLNRAPYNEQFF
-	TRBV24-1	14	TRBJ1-2	-	TGTGCCACCAGTGATTCCGGCAGGGATTATGGCTACACCTTC	CATSDSGRDYGYTF
-	TRBV19	15	TRBJ2-5	-	TGTGCCAGTAGTCTCCTCCTAGGGGGTGTCGAGACCCAGTACTTC	CASSLLLGGVETQYF
-	TRBV6-1	15	TRBJ2-1	-	TGTGCCAGCAGTGAAAGGGGGGGCCGTGGGTATGAGCAGTTCTTC	CASSERGGRGYEQFF
few	TRBV2	12	TRBJ1-1	-	TGTGCCAGCGGGTGGGGAGGCGCTGAAGCTTTCTTT	CASGWGGAEAFF